This T cell receptor (beta chain) was recorded in a study of blood T cells in healthy people across ages (dated by TCRdb to the mid-2010s). With respect to the entire study: In model experiments, roughly one uniquely barcoded TCR beta cDNA molecule per two T cells was captured by template switching. To track age-related changes in TCR beta repertoire diversity, the study relied on deep sequencing normalized with unique cDNA molecular identifiers. Using the same blood draw, the study looked at two additional independent replicas of 1 million unique cDNA reads for two donors, one aged 18 to 30 and the other aged 80 or older. Donors were grouped into four age groups: young (average approximately 15 years), middle-aged (39), aged (approximately 58) and long-lived (approximately 75).

The investigation overall reported the following: Because the CMV infection status of the donors was unknown, age-related changes in expanded clonotypes may potentially have been confounded. Observed TCR beta diversity per million T cells fell roughly linearly with age, and a significant reduction was already apparent by age roughly 40. Conclusive comparison of naive and antigen-experienced compartments was prevented by the profiling of bulk unsorted PBMCs. The long-lived group showed more naive CD4+ T cells, fewer expanded clones and increased TCR diversity than the aged group, suggesting age selection. A strong correlation was found between observed TCR beta diversity and the percentage of naive T cells measured by flow cytometry. Estimates of total diversity based on one million sequenced T cells were considered lower bounds and underestimates.

Libraries were built with 5' RACE. Data came from an Illumina HiSeq 2500. A second about 7 to 11 cycle PCR used a sample-barcoded 5' primer and a J-beta primer mix. A template-switch 5' adaptor carrying 12 random nucleotides introduced a unique molecular identifier onto each TCR beta cDNA molecule. Each sample yielded at least 2.5 million CDR3-containing paired-end reads. First-strand cDNA was synthesized from all RNA with the Mint cDNA synthesis kit, primed by a TRBC-specific oligonucleotide. All cDNA was treated with uracil-DNA glycosylase and then went through a first 18-cycle PCR with the universal primers M1SS and BC2_uni_R. Per the source publication's procedure: Normalization of each sample was performed by random selection of 1 million high-quality reads, each carrying a distinct molecular identifier. Instead of being binned into consensus sequences, reads with shared molecular identifiers were discarded. MiTCR, set to a Q25 quality threshold and the strictest error-elimination algorithm, was used for CDR3 identification, clonotype clustering and error correction. A nonparametric unseen species model with Euler transformation was used to estimate a lower bound on total TCR beta diversity. TCRdb redid the processing of the public reads, applying fastp at Q25 and MiXCR, and retained in-frame beta chains. For every CDR3 protein sequence, its rows merge into one entry that carries the most common genes and DNA. These V and J calls derive from TCRdb rather than the authors' analysis. The sample table lists over 700,000 distinct CDR3 sequences, just under 25% of them with a count of one. The ten largest clones represent just under 9.5% of the sample.

To note about this clonotype: What antigen it recognizes has not been identified. Base qualities are not provided; no much larger clone lies one nucleotide away.

The donors were some 39 Caucasian individuals from Russia, aged 6 to 90 years, who were systemically healthy. About 9.8 milliliters of peripheral blood were drawn from each donor into EDTA-treated Vacutainer tubes. PBMCs were isolated by Ficoll-Paque density-gradient centrifugation, with at least 6 million obtained per sample. Total RNA was extracted from PBMCs with Trizol reagent, with at least 5 micrograms obtained per sample. For every donor, flow cytometry on a PBMC aliquot measured the percentage of naive CD45RAhigh/CD27high T cells. The data also belong to a second study, concerning T cells of mothers and their children. As that second paper reports: The donors were nine systemically healthy Caucasian individuals, made up of three mothers and their six children. cDNA synthesis consumed the entire amount of extracted RNA, loaded at approximately 1.4 ug RNA in each 15 ul reaction. In the second PCR, the M1S primer added sample barcodes and 2-4 random nucleotides. Each mother yielded over 9 million TCR beta CDR3 reads and each child 3 million to 3.5 million reads. Thymic selection shapes the output of TCR recombination in a similar way in related and unrelated pairs, and inherited differences have a minor effect. Related mother-child pairs always showed normalized repertoire overlap that was slightly higher than in unrelated mother-child pairs, though the difference was never significant. With a sensitivity of about 100 clones per million clonotypes, no persistent microchimeric T cell clones were detected. The study used deep NGS to compare TCR beta repertoires of mothers and children, seeking features distinguishing related mother-child pairs from unrelated individuals. On average, the children were roughly 10 +/- 4 years old, while the mothers were approximately 41 +/- 4 years old. After adapter ligation was performed with NEBNext reagents, the libraries were sequenced on an Illumina HiSeq 2000 with 100+100 nt paired-end reads. To prevent cross-contamination, the mother and child libraries were prepared one month apart and sequenced in separate runs. Each donor had between about 450,000 and 2,100,000 distinct TCR beta clonotypes identified. Naive TCR beta clonotypes were estimated from low-frequency clonotypes matched to each donor's FACS-determined naive share, without sorting.

The sample comprised blood. The TCR originated in a boy aged 5-17 years in good health.

The CDR3 protein: CATSDLPYNEQFF. At the DNA level, the sequence is TGTGCCACCAGTGATTTGCCCTACAATGAGCAGTTCTTC. The rearranged chain carries TRBV24-1 and TRBJ2-1, with no D gene named confidently. The CDR3 has 13 amino acids, counting the end cysteine and phenylalanine. Only the CDR3 DNA is retained, 39 bases long and in frame from the first base. V is shortened by 0 bases, J by 2 bases, and the region joining them spans 1 base. CDR1 and CDR2 were assigned from the germline V gene as KGHDR and SFDVKD.